Presented here are 10 T cell receptor beta chains from one specimen sequenced in a study of neoadjuvant anti-PD-1 for oral cavity cancer (dated by TCRdb to about 2021). The library relied on the immunoSEQ multiplex PCR assay. TCRdb limited this immuneACCESS table to in-frame rearrangements with V and J called. A share of clones is missing; checked studies link under half to unresolved V genes, and the rest is unexplained. The sample table shows 73,000 or so clones, and 85% are seen once. The top ten clones comprise approximately 3.6% of the sample. Explained via the paper, the time point label denotes: after neoadjuvant nivolumab, at surgical resection. The input for sequencing was PBMCs, taken after nivolumab (anti-PD-1) treatment. Every receptor here comes from a person aged 40 to 85 with oral cavity squamous cell carcinoma.

This clone was observed a single time. This rearrangement joins TRBV10-3 to TRBJ2-2; the D is unclear. V was clipped by 4 bases and J by 6 bases, with 9 bases between them. CDR3 length equals 13 residues. CDR1 ENHRY and CDR2 SYGVKD come from the germline V gene. The CDR3 loop is CAISGYGAGELFF. CDR3 coding DNA: TGTGCCATCAGTGGGTACGGTGCCGGGGAGCTGTTTTTT.

This clone came up a few times. This chain joins TRBV19 and TRBJ1-5; no firm D call. Trimming left V 4 bases short and J 5 bases short, with 21 bases between. In germline, CDR1 is LNHDA, CDR2 SQIVND (reference sequence). The CDR3 spans 17 residues. CDR3 sequence reads: CASSTKTPKSGDQPQHF. CDR3 DNA sequence: TGTGCCAGTAGTACTAAAACACCAAAGTCGGGCGATCAGCCCCAGCATTTT.

V gene TRBV6-6 combines with J gene TRBJ1-5; D is undetermined. CDR3 size: 15 residues. Germline V gives CDR1 MNHNY, CDR2 SVGAGI (reference sequence). V was clipped by 6 bases and J by 6 bases, with 18 bases between them. CDR3 residues: CASSPGGFVGQPQHF. The CDR3 DNA reads as TGTGCCAGCAGCCCGGGAGGGTTTGTGGGTCAGCCCCAGCATTTT.

This chain joins TRBV30 and TRBJ1-5; D perhaps matches TRBD1 (5 bases). Germline CDR1 is GTSNPN and CDR2 is SVGIG (reference sequence). The CDR3 contains 16 residues. V lost 2 bases and J lost 4, with 18 bases in between. DNA of the CDR3: TGTGCCTGGAGTATTTTAGGAGGGGCGCGTAATCAGCCCCAGCATTTT. This codes for CAWSILGGARNQPQHF.

The chain uses TRBV6-6 and TRBJ1-2; 9 bases fit TRBD1. CDR3 length equals 14 residues. V was clipped by 5 bases and J by 7 bases; unmatched bases: 8. Germline CDR1 reads MNHNY; CDR2 reads SVGAGI (reference sequence). The CDR3 region has the DNA TGTGCCAGCAGTGGGTGGGACAGGGAAGCTGGCTACACCTTC. Translating gives CASSGWDREAGYTF.

The chain uses TRBV9 and TRBJ2-1, with 8 bases matching TRBD2. CDR3 size: 16 residues. Per the germline V gene, CDR1 is SGDLS and CDR2 is YYNGEE. The ends lost 3 bases at V and 6 bases at J; junction bases unmatched: 11. In DNA form, the CDR3 reads TGTGCCAGCAGCGCGGGATTAGCGGGAATTCGCAATGAGCAGTTCTTC. Residues: CASSAGLAGIRNEQFF.

The chain uses TRBV9 and TRBJ2-3; 11 bases agree with TRBD2. J gave up 4 bases and V 4 bases, and 20 bases lay outside the gene matches. This CDR3 has 20 residues. Germline CDR1 and CDR2: SGDLS and YYNGEE. For the CDR3, the DNA is TGTGCCAGCAGCCCGCGCGCCGGGACTAGCGGAAGTCAAGGTCCAGATACGCAGTATTTT. It specifies CASSPRAGTSGSQGPDTQYF.

The genes are TRBV6-6 and TRBJ2-3, with no clear D. V lost 4 bases and J 2 bases, leaving 4 bases between the germline ends. The CDR3 sequence is 12 residues long. CDR1 is MNHNY and CDR2 is SVGAGI in the germline V gene (reference sequence). CDR3 sequence reads: CASSSFTDTQYF. For the CDR3, the DNA is TGTGCCAGCAGTTCTTTCACAGATACGCAGTATTTT.

This chain connects TRBV6-4 to TRBJ2-3, with D possibly TRBD2 on 5 matching bases. Germline V gene data show CDR1 as MRHNA and CDR2 as SNTAGT. There are 15 residues in the CDR3. V lost 5 bases to trimming and J lost 1 base, with 13 bases between them. The CDR3 sequence: CASSSAGLGTDTQYF. The CDR3 DNA reads as TGTGCCAGCAGTTCGGCCGGACTCGGCACAGATACGCAGTATTTT.

The chain has TRBV6-1 and TRBJ2-7; tentatively, D is TRBD2 (6 bases). V gave up 8 bases and J gave up 2 bases, with 13 bases separating them. The germline V gene has CDR1 MNHNS and CDR2 SASEGT. This CDR3 has 13 residues. The CDR3 region has the DNA TGTGCCAGCTGGAGGGGCTCCGCCTACGAGCAGTACTTC. It codes for CASWRGSAYEQYF.